This passage covers 2 T cell receptor beta chains from one sample sequenced in a study of blood T cell repertoires in COVID-19. Using immunoSEQ multiplex PCR, the repertoire was profiled, and TCRdb retains in-frame clones only, with some absent. Of some 350,000 clones in the sample, approximately 88% were seen once. The sample comprised peripheral blood. These receptors all stem from a woman under 40 with COVID-19, enrolled during active disease.

The chain uses TRBV5-4 and TRBJ2-4; 7 bases agree with TRBD2. Germline V lookup: CDR1 SGHNT, CDR2 YYREEE (reference sequence). The CDR3 spans 16 residues. Trimming took 4 bases from V and 2 from J; bases not matched to a gene: 9. CDR3 loop: CASSPQAGFTKNIQYF. Here the CDR3 DNA reads TGTGCCAGCAGCCCGCAAGCGGGATTTACCAAAAACATTCAGTACTTC.

The chain combines TRBV6-2 or TRBV6-3 with TRBJ1-5; 7 bases are shared with TRBD1. V lost 6 bases and J lost 7; bases outside the gene matches: 18. CDR1 and CDR2 (germline): MNHEY, SVGEGT. CDR3 length: 17 residues. For the CDR3, the DNA is TGTGCCAGCAGCCCCCAGCGGCTCGACAGGGTCAGCCAGCCCCAGCATTTT. This encodes CASSPQRLDRVSQPQHF.